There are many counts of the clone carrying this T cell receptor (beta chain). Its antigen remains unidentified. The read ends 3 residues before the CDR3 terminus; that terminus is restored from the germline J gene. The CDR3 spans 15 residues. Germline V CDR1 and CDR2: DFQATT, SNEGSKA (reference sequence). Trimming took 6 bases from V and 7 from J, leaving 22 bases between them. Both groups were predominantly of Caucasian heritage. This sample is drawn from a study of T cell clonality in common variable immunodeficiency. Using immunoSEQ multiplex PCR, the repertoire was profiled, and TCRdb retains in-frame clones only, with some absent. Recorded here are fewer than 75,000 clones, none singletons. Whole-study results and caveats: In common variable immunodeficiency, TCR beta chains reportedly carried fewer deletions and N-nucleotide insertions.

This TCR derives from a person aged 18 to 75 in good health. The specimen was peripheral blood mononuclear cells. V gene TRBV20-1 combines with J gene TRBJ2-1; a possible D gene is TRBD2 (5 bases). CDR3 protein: CSARAEVALGNEQFF. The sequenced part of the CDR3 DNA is TGCAGTGCCCGAGCCGAGGTAGCGCTGGGGAATGAG.